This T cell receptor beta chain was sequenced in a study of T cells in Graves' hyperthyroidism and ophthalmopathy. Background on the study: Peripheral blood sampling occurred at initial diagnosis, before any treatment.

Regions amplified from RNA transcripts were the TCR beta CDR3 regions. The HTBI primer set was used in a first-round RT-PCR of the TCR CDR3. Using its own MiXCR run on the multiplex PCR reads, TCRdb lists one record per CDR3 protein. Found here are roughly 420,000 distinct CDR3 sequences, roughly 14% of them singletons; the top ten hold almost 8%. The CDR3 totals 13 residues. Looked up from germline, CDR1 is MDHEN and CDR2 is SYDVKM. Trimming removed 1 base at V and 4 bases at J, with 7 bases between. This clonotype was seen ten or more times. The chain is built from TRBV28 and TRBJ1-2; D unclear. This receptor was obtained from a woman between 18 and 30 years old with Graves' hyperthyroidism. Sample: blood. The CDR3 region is CASSLSGPYGYTF. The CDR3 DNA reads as TGTGCCAGCAGTTTATCCGGACCCTATGGCTACACCTTC.